The clone carrying this TCR beta chain has only a few counts. Sample-barcoded 5' priming and a J-beta primer mix drove a second PCR of roughly 6 to 12 cycles. In TCRdb, the 5' RACE reads were re-called with MiXCR into one record per CDR3 protein. The sample has about 1 million distinct CDR3 sequences, under 45% seen once; the top ten hold 18%. The sample belongs to a study of blood T cells in healthy people across ages. Study-wide context: Capture by template switching was about one barcoded beta molecule per two T cells.

Germline-derived CDR1 and CDR2 are LGHNA and YNFKEQ. After removal of 2 bases from V and 13 bases from J, the junction contained 10 bases not matched to a gene. This CDR3 has 15 amino acids. Input material: blood. The sequence was obtained from a woman in her fifties or sixties in good health. V is TRBV4-2 and J is TRBJ2-4; the match to TRBD2 covers 11 bases. DNA of the CDR3: TGTGCCAGCAGCCAACAACTAGCGGGAGTGCGAGAGCAGTACTTC. Translation: CASSQQLAGVREQYF.